This entry is about one T cell receptor (beta chain). Its antigen remains unknown. The record originates from a study of CD8 T cells in Susac syndrome. For the study at large: Fewer than ten of the sequenced Susac syndrome patients were in remission, and roughly six had active disease.

The study sequenced TCR beta in blood CD8+ and CD4+ T cells. TEMRA cells were FACS-enriched, with CD8+ and CD4+ T cells isolated negatively. The germline CDR1 and CDR2 sequences are SGHNT and YYREEE (reference sequence). V shed 5 bases and J shed 4 bases, with 18 bases lying between them. The CDR3 is 15 residues long. The RNA input was about 0.5 to 1 ug, and it was reverse transcribed with random hexamers. TCRdb reprocessed the immunoSEQ multiplex PCR reads via MiXCR and lists one record per CDR3 protein. The data show 120,000 or so distinct CDR3 sequences, around 94% seen once. Findings and caveats of the study: Peak Susac CD8+ clonal expansion was seen in TEMRA cells and active patients.

The J gene is TRBJ1-2, the V gene TRBV5-4, with D possibly being TRBD1 (6 bases). The sequenced material came from CD8+ T cells from PBMCs. The source is a human donor with Susac syndrome. The CDR3 reads CASSGEGDPFYGYTF. The CDR3 nucleotides are TGTGCCAGCAGTGGGGAGGGGGACCCCTTCTATGGCTACACCTTC.